The entry below gives a single T cell receptor (beta chain) sequence along with its context. This specimen comes from a study of patients and donors after allogeneic stem cell transplantation. This CDR3 region has 11 residues. CDR1 is SGHVS, CDR2 FNYEAQ, per germline. V lost 5 bases and J 15 bases, leaving 14 bases between the germline ends. One entry per CDR3 protein, called by TCRdb with MiXCR from the RT-PCR reads. The table has a few hundred thousand distinct CDR3 sequences, about 38% seen once. The gene calls are TRBV7-6 and TRBJ2-1, with D unclear. The sequenced sample consisted of blood, either unsorted or a sorted T cell fraction (not recorded which). The clonotype was recovered from a human donor who was either an allogeneic HSCT recipient or a stem cell or donor lymphocyte infusion donor (not recorded which). It is not recorded whose cells these are; they may come from a transplant donor. The chain's CDR3 is CASSGEELMFF. The DNA for the CDR3 is TGTGCCAGCAGCGGCGAGGAACTAATGTTCTTC. Full variable domain (outside the CDR3, taken from reference TRBV7-6 and TRBJ2-1): GAGVSQSPRYKVTKRGQDVALRCDPISGHVSLYWYRQALGQGPEFLTYFNYEAQQDKSGLPNDRFSAERPEGSISTLTIQRTEQRDSAMYRCASSGEELMFFGPGTRLTVL.